Detailed here is one TCR beta chain. Its antigen is as yet unknown. Using viral peptide pools, the ViraFEST assay grew out antigen-specific CD4+ T cells prior to sequencing. Once cultured for around 11 days, the cells underwent separation to obtain CD4+ T cells. SARS-CoV-2 infected the person between March and December 2020, as confirmed by PCR. The researchers cultured some 2.1 million PBMC per well with 9.5 to 10 IU/ml IL-2 and 8.5 to 10 ug/ml peptides. Generated by immunoSEQ multiplex PCR, the TCRdb table keeps only in-frame clones and is missing some. The sample carries tens of thousands of clones, around two thirds recorded once. This sample was included in a study of vaccination effects on CD4 cells after COVID-19. Study-level points and caveats: Spike-reactive clones detected post-vaccine in convalescents consisted mainly of new vaccine-induced clones. After vaccination, at late timepoints, clones induced by infection and by vaccine contracted markedly.

The germline V gene encodes CDR1 SGHNT and CDR2 YENEEA. This CDR3 has 15 amino acids. V dropped 1 base and J dropped 0; count of bases not matched to a gene: 2. The sequencing used CD4+ T cells from PBMCs cultured with a peptide pool, collected before COVID-19 vaccination. The clonotype was recovered from a human donor who had a prior SARS-CoV-2 infection. J is TRBJ2-5 and V is TRBV11-3; 7 bases are shared with TRBD2. CDR3 sequence reads: CASSLGLADQETQYF. CDR3 in DNA: TGTGCCAGCAGCTTAGGGCTAGCGGACCAAGAGACCCAGTACTTC.